This T cell receptor (beta chain) derives from a study of OX40 agonist ivuxolimab in advanced cancers. Germline V lookup: CDR1 MDHEN, CDR2 SYDVKM. V was clipped by 7 bases and J by 5 bases, with 17 bases between them. There are 15 residues in the CDR3. Clones were sequenced by immunoSEQ multiplex PCR, and TCRdb holds only the in-frame ones, with some missing. The data contain some 64,000 clones, roughly nine tenths of them singletons. Here the sequenced sample was CD4+ or CD8+ T cells sorted from blood, taken in a trial of the OX40 agonist ivuxolimab. The sequence was collected from an adult with an advanced solid tumor such as melanoma, head and neck, liver or kidney cancer. The rearrangement joins TRBV28 to TRBJ2-2; D perhaps matches TRBD2 (6 bases). The CDR3 protein is CASKPGLGRTGELFF. The CDR3 DNA reads as TGTGCCAGCAAACCGGGCCTCGGGAGAACCGGGGAGCTGTTTTTT.